In its sample, the clone carrying this T cell receptor beta chain was seen a few times. Its antigen remains unidentified. The study reverse transcribed the entire isolated RNA, so it sequenced expressed TCRB transcripts. The data were produced by immunoSEQ multiplex PCR, yet TCRdb's version contains in-frame clones alone and is incomplete. The table lists more than 300,000 clones, over 7% of them singletons. The data are from a study of beta chain features in type 1 diabetes. General study findings and limits: Among patients with Type 1 diabetes, TCRB CDR3s were moderately but significantly shorter in every one of the four CD4+ subsets.

Deletions cut 2 bases from V and 8 bases from J, with 15 bases between. The CDR3 sequence is 14 residues long. In germline, CDR1 is MNHNS, CDR2 SASEGT. The chain uses TRBV6-1 and TRBJ2-5; D ambiguous. The sequence was obtained from a man aged 25 to 40 with type 1 diabetes. The specimen sequenced was central memory CD4+ T cells from blood. The CDR3: CASSEFIDEGTQYF. CDR3 sequence (DNA): TGTGCCAGCAGTGAATTTATTGACGAAGGTACCCAGTACTTC.